This TCR beta chain appears in the sequencing data of a study of blood T cell repertoires in COVID-19. The wider study: Sites across the United States, Italy and Spain contributed samples from acute and convalescent COVID-19. PBMCs, B-cell-depleted T cells, or T cells were the source of the cDNA or gDNA that made up the material.

V shed 4 bases, J shed 1 base, and the junction held 6 bases outside the gene matches. CDR3 size: 15 residues. Per the germline V gene, CDR1 is SGDLS and CDR2 is YYNGEE. In the original analysis: Amplification from reference gene primers served as the basis for estimated nucleated cell counts. Profiling relied on immunoSEQ multiplex PCR, and the TCRdb table lists in-frame clones only, not all of them. The DNA was the basis for D and trimming; V, J and clone size are from that table. This table has about 200,000 clones, 87% appearing once. The receptor was derived from a man between 60 and 75 years old with active or convalescent COVID-19. The source material was peripheral blood. The V and J genes are TRBV9 and TRBJ1-2; TRBD1 agrees at 8 bases. The chain's CDR3 is CASSLGQGGNYGYTF. The CDR3 region has the DNA TGTGCCAGCAGCTTAGGACAGGGTGGTAACTATGGCTACACCTTC.